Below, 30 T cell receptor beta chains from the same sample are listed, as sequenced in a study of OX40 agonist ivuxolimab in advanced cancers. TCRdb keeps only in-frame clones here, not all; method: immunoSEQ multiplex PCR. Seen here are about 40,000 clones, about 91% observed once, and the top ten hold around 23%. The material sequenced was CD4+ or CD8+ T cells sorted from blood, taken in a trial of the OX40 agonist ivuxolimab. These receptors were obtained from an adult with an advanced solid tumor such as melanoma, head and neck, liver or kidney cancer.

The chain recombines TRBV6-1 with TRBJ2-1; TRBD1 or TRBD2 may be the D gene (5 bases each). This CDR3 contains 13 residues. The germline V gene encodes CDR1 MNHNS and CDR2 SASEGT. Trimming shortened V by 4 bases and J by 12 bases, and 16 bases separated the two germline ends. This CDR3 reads CASSARDPTPQFF. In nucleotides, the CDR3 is TGTGCCAGCAGTGCGAGGGACCCCACCCCGCAGTTCTTC.

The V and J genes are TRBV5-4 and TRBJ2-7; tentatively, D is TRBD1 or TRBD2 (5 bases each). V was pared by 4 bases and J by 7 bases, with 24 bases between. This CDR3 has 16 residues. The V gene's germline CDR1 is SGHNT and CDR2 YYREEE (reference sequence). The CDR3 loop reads CASSLYPRGKSNEQYF. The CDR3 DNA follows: TGTGCCAGCAGCCTCTACCCGAGGGGAAAAAGTAATGAGCAGTACTTC.

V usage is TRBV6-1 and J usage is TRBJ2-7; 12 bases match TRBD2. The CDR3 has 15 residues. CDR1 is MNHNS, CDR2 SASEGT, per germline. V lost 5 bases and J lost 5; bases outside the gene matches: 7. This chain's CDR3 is CASSSGLAGLDEQYF. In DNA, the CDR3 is TGTGCCAGCAGTTCCGGACTAGCGGGGCTTGACGAGCAGTACTTC.

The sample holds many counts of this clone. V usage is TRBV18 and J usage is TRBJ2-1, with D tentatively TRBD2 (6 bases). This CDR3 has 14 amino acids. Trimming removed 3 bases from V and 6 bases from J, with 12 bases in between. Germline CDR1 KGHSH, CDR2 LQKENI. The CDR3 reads CASSPLAVGNEQFF. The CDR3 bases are TGTGCCAGCTCACCTTTAGCGGTGGGCAATGAGCAGTTCTTC.

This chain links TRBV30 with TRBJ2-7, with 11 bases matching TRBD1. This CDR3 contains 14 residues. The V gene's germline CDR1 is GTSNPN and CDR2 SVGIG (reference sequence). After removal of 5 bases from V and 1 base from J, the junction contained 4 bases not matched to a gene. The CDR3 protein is CAWLDRGLSYEQYF. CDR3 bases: TGTGCCTGGCTGGACAGGGGGCTATCCTACGAGCAGTACTTC.

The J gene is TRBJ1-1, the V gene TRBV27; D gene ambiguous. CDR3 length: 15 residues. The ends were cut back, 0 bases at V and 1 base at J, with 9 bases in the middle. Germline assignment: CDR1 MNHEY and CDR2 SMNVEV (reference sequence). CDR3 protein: CASSLSITGNTEAFF. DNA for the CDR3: TGTGCCAGCAGTTTATCGATTACGGGGAACACTGAAGCTTTCTTT.

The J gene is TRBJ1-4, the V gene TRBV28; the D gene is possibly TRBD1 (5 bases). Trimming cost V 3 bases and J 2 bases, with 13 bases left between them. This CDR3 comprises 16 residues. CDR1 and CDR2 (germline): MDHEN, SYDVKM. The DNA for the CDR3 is TGTGCCAGCAGTTTGTCCGAAGACAGCACTAATGAAAAACTGTTTTTT. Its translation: CASSLSEDSTNEKLFF.

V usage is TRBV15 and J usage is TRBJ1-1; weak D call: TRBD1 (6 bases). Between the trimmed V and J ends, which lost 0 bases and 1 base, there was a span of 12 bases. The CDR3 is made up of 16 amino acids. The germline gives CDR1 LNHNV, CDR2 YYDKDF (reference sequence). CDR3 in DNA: TGTGCCACCAGCAGAGAGGGGGGCGCCCGGAACACTGAAGCTTTCTTT. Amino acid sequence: CATSREGGARNTEAFF.

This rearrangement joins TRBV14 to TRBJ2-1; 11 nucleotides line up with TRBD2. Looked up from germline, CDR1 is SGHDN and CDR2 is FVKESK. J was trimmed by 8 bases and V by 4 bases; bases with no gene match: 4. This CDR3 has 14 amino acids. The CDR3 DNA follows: TGTGCCAGCAGCCGACTAGCGGGACGGTATGAGCAGTTCTTC. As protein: CASSRLAGRYEQFF.

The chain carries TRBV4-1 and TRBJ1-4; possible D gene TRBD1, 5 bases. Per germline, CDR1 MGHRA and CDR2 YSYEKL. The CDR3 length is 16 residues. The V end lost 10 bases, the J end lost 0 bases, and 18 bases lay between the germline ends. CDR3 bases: TGCGCCACCACGCGGGACGGATTCCCAACTAATGAAAAACTGTTTTTT. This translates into CATTRDGFPTNEKLFF.

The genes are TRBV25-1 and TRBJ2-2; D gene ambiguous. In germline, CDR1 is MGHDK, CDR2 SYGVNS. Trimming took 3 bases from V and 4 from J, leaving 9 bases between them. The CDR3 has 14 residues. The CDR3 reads CASSEVEGTGELFF. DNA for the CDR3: TGTGCCAGCAGTGAGGTAGAAGGCACCGGGGAGCTGTTTTTT.

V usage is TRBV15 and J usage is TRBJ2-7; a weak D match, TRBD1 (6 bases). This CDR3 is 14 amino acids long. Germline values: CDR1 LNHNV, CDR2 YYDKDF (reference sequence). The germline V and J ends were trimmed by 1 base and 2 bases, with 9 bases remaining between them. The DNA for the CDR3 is TGTGCCACCAGCAGAGGCAGGGGACCCTACGAGCAGTACTTC. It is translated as CATSRGRGPYEQYF. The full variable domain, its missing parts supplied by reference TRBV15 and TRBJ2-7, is DAMVIQNPRYQVTQFGKPVTLSCSQTLNHNVMYWYQQKSSQAPKLLFHYYDKDFNNEADTPDNFQSRRPNTSFCFLDIRSPGLGDTAMYLCATSRGRGPYEQYFGPGTRLTVT.

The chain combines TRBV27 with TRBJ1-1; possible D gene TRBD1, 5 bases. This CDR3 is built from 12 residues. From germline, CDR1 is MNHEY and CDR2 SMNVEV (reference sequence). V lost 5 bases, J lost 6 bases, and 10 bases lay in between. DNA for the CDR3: TGTGCCAGCAGTGAATGGGGGGCTGAAGCTTTCTTT. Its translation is CASSEWGAEAFF.

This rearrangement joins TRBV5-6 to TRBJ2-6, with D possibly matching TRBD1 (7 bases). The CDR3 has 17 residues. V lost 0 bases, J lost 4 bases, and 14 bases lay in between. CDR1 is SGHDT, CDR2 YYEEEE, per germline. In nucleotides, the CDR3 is TGTGCCAGCAGCTTGGCCGGAGGGGGCTCCGGGGCCAACGTCCTGACTTTC. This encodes CASSLAGGGSGANVLTF.

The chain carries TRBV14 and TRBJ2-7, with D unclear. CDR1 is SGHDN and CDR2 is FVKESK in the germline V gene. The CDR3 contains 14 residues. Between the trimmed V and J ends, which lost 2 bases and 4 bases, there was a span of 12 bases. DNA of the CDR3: TGTGCCAGCAGCCAAAAGGATAATTTTTACGAGCAGTACTTC. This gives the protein CASSQKDNFYEQYF.

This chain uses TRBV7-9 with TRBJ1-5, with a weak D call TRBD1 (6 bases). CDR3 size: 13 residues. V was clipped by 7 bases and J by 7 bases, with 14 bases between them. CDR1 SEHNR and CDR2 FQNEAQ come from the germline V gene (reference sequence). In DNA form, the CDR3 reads TGTGCCAGCACACAGGGTTTGAGACAGCCCCAGCATTTT. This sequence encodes CASTQGLRQPQHF.

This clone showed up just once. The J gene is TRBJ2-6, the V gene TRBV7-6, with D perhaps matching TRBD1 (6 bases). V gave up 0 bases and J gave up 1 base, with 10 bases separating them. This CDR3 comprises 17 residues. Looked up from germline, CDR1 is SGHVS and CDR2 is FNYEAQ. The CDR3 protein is CASSLAQGASGANVLTF. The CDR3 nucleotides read TGTGCCAGCAGCTTAGCACAGGGAGCTTCTGGGGCCAACGTCCTGACTTTC.

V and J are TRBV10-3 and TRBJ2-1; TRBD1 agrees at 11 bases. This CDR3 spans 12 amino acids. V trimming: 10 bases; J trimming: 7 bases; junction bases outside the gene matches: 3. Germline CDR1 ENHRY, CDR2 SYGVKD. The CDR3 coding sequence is TGTGCCACGGGGACAGGGGGGAATGAGCAGTTCTTC. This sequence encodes CATGTGGNEQFF.

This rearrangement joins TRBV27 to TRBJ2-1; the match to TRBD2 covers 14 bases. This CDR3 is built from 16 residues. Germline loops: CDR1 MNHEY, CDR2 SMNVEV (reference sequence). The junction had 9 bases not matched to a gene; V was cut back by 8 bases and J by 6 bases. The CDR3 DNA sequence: TGTGCCAGCGCCCACCTCGGGACTAGCGGGAGCAATGAGCAGTTCTTC. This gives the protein CASAHLGTSGSNEQFF.

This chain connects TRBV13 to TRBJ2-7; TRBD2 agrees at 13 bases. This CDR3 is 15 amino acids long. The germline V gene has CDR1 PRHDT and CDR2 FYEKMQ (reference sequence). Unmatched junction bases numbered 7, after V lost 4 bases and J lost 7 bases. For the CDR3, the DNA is TGTGCCAGCAGCTACGGGACTAGCGGGAAGGGGGAGCAGTACTTC. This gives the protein CASSYGTSGKGEQYF. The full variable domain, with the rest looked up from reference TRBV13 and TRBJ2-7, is AAGVIQSPRHLIKEKRETATLKCYPIPRHDTVYWYQQGPGQDPQFLISFYEKMQSDKGSIPDRFSAQQFSDYHSELNMSSLELGDSALYFCASSYGTSGKGEQYFGPGTRLTVT.

CDR3 sequence reads: CASSLDGTGGRGTQHF. In DNA, the CDR3 is TGTGCCAGCAGCTTAGATGGGACAGGGGGTAGGGGCACCCAGCATTTT. This chain connects TRBV7-6 to TRBJ1-5, with TRBD1 matching over 11 bases. V shed 1 base, J shed 11 bases, and the junction held 10 bases outside the gene matches. Germline values: CDR1 SGHVS, CDR2 FNYEAQ. CDR3 length: 16 residues.

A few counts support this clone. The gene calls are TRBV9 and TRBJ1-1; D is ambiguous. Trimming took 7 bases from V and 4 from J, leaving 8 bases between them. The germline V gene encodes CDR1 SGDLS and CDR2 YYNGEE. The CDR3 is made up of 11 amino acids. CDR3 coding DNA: TGTGCCAGCGGGGAGGGCACTGAAGCTTTCTTT. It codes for CASGEGTEAFF.

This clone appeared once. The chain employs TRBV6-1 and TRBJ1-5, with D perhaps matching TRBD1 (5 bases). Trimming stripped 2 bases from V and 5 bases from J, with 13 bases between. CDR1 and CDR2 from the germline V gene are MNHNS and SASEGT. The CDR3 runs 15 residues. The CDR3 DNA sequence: TGTGCCAGCAGTGAAACAAACCTAGGGGATCAGCCCCAGCATTTT. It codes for CASSETNLGDQPQHF.

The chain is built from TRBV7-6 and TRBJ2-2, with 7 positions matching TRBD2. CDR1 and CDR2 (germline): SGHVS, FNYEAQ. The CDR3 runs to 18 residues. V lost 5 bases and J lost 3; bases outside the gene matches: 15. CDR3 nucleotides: TGTGCCAGCAGCGAAAGAATAGGACTAGTCGTCGACACCGGGGAGCTGTTTTTT. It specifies CASSERIGLVVDTGELFF.

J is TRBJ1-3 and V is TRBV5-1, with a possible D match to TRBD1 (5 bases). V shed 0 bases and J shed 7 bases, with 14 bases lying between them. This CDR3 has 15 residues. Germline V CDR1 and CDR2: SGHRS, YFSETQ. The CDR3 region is CASSLDPQGVNTIYF. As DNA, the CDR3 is TGCGCCAGCAGCTTGGACCCCCAGGGAGTGAACACCATATATTTT.

The CDR3 spells CASSSPPDRVNTEAFF. In DNA form, the CDR3 reads TGTGCCAGCAGTTCGCCCCCGGACAGGGTGAACACTGAAGCTTTCTTT. The V and J genes are TRBV6-6 and TRBJ1-1, with 8 bases that match TRBD1. CDR1 is MNHNY, CDR2 SVGAGI, per germline (reference sequence). V gave up 4 bases and J gave up 0 bases; unmatched junction bases: 7. CDR3 size: 16 residues.

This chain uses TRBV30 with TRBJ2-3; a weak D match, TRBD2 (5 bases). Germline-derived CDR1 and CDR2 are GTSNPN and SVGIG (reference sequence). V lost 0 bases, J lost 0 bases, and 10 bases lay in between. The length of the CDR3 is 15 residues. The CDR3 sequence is CAWSVRGFSTDTQYF. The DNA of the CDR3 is TGTGCCTGGAGTGTACGCGGGTTTAGCACAGATACGCAGTATTTT.

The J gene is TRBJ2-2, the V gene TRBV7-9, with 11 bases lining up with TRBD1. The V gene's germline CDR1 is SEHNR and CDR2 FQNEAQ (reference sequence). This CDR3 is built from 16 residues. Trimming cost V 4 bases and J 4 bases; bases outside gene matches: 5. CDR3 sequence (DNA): TGTGCCAGCAGCTACGCCGGGACAGGGGGCACCGGGGAGCTGTTTTTT. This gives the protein CASSYAGTGGTGELFF.

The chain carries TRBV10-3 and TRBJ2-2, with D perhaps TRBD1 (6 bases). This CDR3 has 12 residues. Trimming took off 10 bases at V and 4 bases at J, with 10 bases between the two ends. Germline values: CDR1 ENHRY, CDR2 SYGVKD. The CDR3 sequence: CATDSGTGELFF. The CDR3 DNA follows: TGTGCCACGGACAGTGGCACCGGGGAGCTGTTTTTT.

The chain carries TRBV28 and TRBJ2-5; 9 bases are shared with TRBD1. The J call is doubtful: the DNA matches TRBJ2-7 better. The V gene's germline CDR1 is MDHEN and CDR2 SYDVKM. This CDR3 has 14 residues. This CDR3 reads CASSNRGRGYEQYF. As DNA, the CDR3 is TGTGCCAGCAGCAACAGGGGGCGGGGATACGAGCAGTACTTC.